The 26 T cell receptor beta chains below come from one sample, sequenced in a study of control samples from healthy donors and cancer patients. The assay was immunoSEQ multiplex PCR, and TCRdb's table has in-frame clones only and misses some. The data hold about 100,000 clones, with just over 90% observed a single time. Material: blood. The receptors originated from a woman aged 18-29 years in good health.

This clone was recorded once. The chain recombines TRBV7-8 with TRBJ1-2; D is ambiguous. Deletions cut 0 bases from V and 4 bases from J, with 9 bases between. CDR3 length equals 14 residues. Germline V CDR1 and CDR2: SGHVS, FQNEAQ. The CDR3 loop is CASSLALMGYGYTF. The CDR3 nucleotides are TGTGCCAGCAGCTTAGCATTAATGGGCTATGGCTACACCTTC.

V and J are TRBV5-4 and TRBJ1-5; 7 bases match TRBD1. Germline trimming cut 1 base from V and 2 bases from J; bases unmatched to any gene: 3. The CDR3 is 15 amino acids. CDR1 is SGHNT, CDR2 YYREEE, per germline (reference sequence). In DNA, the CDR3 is TGTGCCAGCAGCTTGCGAAGGGGGCGCAATCAGCCCCAGCATTTT. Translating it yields CASSLRRGRNQPQHF.

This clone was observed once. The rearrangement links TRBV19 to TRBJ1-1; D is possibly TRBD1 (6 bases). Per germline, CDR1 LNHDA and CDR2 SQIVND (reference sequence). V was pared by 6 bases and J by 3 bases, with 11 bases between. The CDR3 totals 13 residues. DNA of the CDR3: TGTGCCAGTAGAAACAGGGAGGACACTGAAGCTTTCTTT. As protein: CASRNREDTEAFF.

The chain's CDR3 is CASSQVGGGGGYTF. CDR3 nucleotides: TGTGCCAGCAGTCAAGTGGGAGGGGGAGGAGGCTACACCTTC. V usage is TRBV6-6 and J usage is TRBJ1-2, with a weak D call TRBD1 (6 bases). Germline-derived CDR1 and CDR2 are MNHNY and SVGAGI (reference sequence). Trimming cost V 5 bases and J 8 bases, with 18 bases left between them. CDR3 length: 14 residues.

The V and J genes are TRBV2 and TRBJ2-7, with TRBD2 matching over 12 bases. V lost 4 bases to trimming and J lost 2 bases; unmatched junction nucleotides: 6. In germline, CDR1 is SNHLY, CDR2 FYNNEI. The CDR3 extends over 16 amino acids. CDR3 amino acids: CASSATSSGRAYEQYF. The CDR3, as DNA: TGTGCCAGCAGTGCAACGTCTAGCGGGAGGGCCTACGAGCAGTACTTC.

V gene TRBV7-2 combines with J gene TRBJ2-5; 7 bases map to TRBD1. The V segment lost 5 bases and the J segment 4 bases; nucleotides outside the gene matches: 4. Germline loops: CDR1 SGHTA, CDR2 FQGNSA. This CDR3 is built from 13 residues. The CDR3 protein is CASSRNRGETQYF. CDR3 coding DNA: TGTGCCAGCAGCCGAAACAGGGGAGAGACCCAGTACTTC.

The CDR3 nucleotides are TGTGCCAGCAGCTTAGGACAACCGGCCCCACACTATGGCTACACCTTC. The encoded protein is CASSLGQPAPHYGYTF. The chain combines TRBV7-6 with TRBJ1-2; D gene unclear. The CDR3 runs to 16 residues. V gave up 1 base and J gave up 3 bases, with 15 bases separating them. Germline V gene lookup returns CDR1 SGHVS and CDR2 FNYEAQ. Together with reference TRBV7-6 and TRBJ1-2, the CDR3 gives the full variable domain: GAGVSQSPRYKVTKRGQDVALRCDPISGHVSLYWYRQALGQGPEFLTYFNYEAQQDKSGLPNDRFSAERPEGSISTLTIQRTEQRDSAMYRCASSLGQPAPHYGYTFGSGTRLTVV.

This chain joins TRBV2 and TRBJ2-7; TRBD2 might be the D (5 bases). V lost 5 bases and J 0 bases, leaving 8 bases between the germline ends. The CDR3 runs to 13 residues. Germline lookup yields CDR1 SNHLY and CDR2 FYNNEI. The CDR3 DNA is TGTGCCAGCAGTCCTCGGGGCTCCTACGAGCAGTACTTC. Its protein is CASSPRGSYEQYF.

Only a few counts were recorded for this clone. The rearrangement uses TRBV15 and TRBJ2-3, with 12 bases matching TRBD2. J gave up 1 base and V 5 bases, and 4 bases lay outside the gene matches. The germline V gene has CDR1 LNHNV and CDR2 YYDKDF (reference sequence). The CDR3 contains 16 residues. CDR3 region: CATSGRLAGGTDTQYF. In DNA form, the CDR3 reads TGTGCCACCAGCGGTCGACTAGCGGGGGGCACAGATACGCAGTATTTT.

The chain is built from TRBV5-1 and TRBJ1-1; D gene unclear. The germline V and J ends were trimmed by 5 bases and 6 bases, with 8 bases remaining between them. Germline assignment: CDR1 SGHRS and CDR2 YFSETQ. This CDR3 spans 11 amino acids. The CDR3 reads CASRTDAEAFF. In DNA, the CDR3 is TGCGCCAGCAGGACTGACGCTGAAGCTTTCTTT. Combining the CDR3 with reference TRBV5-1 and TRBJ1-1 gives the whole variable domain KAGVTQTPRYLIKTRGQQVTLSCSPISGHRSVSWYQQTPGQGLQFLFEYFSETQRNKGNFPGRFSGRQFSNSRSEMNVSTLELGDSALYLCASRTDAEAFFGQGTRLTVV.

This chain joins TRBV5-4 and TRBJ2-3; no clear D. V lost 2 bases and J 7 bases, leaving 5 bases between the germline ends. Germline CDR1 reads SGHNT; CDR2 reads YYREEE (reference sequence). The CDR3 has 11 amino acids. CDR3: CASSFSNTQYF. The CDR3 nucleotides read TGTGCCAGCAGCTTCTCTAATACGCAGTATTTT. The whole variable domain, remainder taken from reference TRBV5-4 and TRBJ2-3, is ETGVTQSPTHLIKTRGQQVTLRCSSQSGHNTVSWYQQALGQGPQFIFQYYREEENGRGNFPPRFSGLQFPNYSSELNVNALELDDSALYLCASSFSNTQYFGPGTRLTVL.

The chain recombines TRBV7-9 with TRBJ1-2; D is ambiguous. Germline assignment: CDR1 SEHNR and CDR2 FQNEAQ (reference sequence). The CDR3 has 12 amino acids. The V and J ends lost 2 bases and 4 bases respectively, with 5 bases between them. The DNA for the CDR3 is TGTGCCAGCAGCTTAAGGAGCTATGGCTACACCTTC. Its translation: CASSLRSYGYTF.

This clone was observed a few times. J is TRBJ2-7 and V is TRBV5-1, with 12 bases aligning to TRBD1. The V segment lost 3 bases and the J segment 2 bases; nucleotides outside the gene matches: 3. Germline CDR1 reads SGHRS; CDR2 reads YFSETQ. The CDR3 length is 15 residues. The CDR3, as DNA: TGCGCCAGCAGCTGGGACAGGGGGCCACCCTACGAGCAGTACTTC. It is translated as CASSWDRGPPYEQYF. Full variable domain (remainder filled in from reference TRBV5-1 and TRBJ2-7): KAGVTQTPRYLIKTRGQQVTLSCSPISGHRSVSWYQQTPGQGLQFLFEYFSETQRNKGNFPGRFSGRQFSNSRSEMNVSTLELGDSALYLCASSWDRGPPYEQYFGPGTRLTVT.

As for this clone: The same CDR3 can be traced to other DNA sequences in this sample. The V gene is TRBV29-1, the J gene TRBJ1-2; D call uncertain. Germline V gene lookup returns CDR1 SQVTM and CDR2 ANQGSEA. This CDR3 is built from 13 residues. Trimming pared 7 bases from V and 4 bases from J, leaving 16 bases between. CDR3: CSAALHGIYGYTF. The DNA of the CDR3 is TGCAGCGCCGCTCTGCATGGCATCTATGGCTACACCTTC.

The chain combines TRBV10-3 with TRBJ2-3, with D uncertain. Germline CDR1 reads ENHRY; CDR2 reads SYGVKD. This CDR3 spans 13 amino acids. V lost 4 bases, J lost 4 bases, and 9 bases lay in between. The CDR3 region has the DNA TGTGCCATCAGTGCGGTATCGGCAGATACGCAGTATTTT. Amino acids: CAISAVSADTQYF.

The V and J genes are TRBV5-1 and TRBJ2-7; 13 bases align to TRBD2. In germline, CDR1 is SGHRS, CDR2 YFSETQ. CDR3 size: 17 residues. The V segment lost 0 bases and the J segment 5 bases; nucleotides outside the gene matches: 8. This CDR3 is CASSLGLAGGLANEQYF. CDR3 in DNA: TGCGCCAGCAGCTTGGGACTAGCGGGAGGCCTCGCTAACGAGCAGTACTTC.

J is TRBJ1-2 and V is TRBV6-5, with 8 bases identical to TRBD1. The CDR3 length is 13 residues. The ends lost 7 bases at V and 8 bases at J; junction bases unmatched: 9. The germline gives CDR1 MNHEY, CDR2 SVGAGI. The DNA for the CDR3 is TGTGCCAGCACCTTCGGGGACAGGCGGGGCTACACCTTC. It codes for CASTFGDRRGYTF.

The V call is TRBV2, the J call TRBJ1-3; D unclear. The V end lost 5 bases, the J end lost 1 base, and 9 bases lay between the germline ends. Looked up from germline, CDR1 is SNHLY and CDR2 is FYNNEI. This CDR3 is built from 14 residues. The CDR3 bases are TGTGCCAGCAGTTCGGGCGGTTCTGGAAACACCATATATTTT. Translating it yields CASSSGGSGNTIYF.

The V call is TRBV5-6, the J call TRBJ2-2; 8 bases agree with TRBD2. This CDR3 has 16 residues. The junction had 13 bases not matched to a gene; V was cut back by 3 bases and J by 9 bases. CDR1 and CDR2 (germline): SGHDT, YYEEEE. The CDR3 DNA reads TGTGCCAGCAGCTCCTTTGGCGGGGGGCCGCAGAGGGAGCTGTTTTTT. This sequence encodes CASSSFGGGPQRELFF. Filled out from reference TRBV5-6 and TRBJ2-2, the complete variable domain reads DAGVTQSPTHLIKTRGQQVTLRCSPKSGHDTVSWYQQALGQGPQFIFQYYEEEERQRGNFPDRFSGHQFPNYSSELNVNALLLGDSALYLCASSSFGGGPQRELFFGEGSRLTVL.

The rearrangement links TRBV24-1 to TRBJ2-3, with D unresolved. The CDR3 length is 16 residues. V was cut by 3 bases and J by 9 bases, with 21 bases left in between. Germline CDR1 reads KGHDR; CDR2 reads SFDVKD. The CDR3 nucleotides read TGTGCCACCAGTGATCTACCAATCAGGTCCCTAGGGACGCAGTATTTT. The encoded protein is CATSDLPIRSLGTQYF.

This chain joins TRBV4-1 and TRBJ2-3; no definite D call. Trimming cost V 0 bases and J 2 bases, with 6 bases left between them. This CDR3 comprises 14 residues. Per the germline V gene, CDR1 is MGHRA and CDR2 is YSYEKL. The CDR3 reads CASSQDQVTDTQYF. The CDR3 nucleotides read TGCGCCAGCAGCCAAGACCAGGTCACAGATACGCAGTATTTT.

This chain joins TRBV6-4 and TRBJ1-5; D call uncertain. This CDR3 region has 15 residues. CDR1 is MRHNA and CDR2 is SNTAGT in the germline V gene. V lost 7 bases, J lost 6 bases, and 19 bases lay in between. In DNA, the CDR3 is TGTGCCAGCATGGGTGGCCGATCGATGGGTCAGCCCCAGCATTTT. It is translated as CASMGGRSMGQPQHF.

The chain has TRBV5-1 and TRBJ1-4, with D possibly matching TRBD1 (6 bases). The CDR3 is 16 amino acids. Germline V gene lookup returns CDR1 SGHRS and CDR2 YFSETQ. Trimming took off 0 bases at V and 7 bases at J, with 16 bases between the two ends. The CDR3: CASSLVLAGASEKLFF. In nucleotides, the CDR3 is TGCGCCAGCAGCTTGGTTTTGGCAGGGGCTAGTGAAAAACTGTTTTTT.

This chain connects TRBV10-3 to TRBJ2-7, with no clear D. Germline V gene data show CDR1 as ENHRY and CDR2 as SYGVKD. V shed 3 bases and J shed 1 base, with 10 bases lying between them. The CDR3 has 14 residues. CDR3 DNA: TGTGCCATCAGTGACTCGGCAGGATCCTACGAGCAGTACTTC. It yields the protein CAISDSAGSYEQYF.

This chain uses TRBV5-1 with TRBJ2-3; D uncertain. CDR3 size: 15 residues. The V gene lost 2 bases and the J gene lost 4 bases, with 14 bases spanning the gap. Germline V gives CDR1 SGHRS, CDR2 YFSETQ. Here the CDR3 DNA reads TGCGCCAGCAGCTTCTCGGGCGAAAGGGCAGATACGCAGTATTTT. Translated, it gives CASSFSGERADTQYF.

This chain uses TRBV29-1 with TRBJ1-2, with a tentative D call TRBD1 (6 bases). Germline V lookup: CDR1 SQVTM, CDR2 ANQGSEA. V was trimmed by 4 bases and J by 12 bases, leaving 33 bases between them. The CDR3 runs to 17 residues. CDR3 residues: CSVVLQDKAGAMGVDTF. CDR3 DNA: TGCAGCGTTGTGCTACAGGACAAGGCAGGGGCTATGGGGGTCGACACCTTC.